The present T cell receptor beta chain was sequenced within a study of CD8 T cells in ankylosing spondylitis. Overall study results and limits: Past research had described some motif variants in reactive arthritis synovial fluid and blood. Among TCR beta sequences, a motif of fewer than 10 highly homologous variants appeared characteristic of ankylosing spondylitis blood. Disease-linked clones bore a CD8+ phenotype and were relatively rare in peripheral blood. Within matched ankylosing spondylitis synovial fluid, disease-linked clones were reportedly significantly enriched.

The table lists this clonotype with a few counts. Its cognate antigen is unknown. Molecular-barcoded quantitative 5'-RACE produced these TCR beta libraries. TCRdb analysed the 5' RACE reads with MiXCR anew, one entry per CDR3 protein. The sample lists about 450,000 distinct CDR3 sequences, roughly a quarter occurring once. This CDR3 comprises 14 residues. The trim removed 5 bases at V and 4 bases at J, leaving 5 bases unmatched. Germline loops: CDR1 SGHTA, CDR2 FQGNSA. The chain joins TRBV7-2 to TRBJ2-3; 8 bases fit TRBD2. The sequence was obtained from a male donor with ankylosing spondylitis. The material sequenced was blood, either unsorted or a sorted T cell fraction (not recorded which). The CDR3 DNA reads as TGTGCCAGCAGCGGACGACTAGCGCCAGATACGCAGTATTTT. Its protein product is CASSGRLAPDTQYF.